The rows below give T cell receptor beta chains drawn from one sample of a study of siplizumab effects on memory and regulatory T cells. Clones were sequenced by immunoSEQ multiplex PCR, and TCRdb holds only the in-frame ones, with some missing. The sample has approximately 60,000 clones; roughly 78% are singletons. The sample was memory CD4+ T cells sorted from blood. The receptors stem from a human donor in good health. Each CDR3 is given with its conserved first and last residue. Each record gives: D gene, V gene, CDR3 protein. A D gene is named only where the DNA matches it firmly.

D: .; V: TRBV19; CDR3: CASRSGERYGYTF
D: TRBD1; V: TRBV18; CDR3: CASSPEQGISPLHF
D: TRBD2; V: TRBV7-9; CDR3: CASSPPQRLALGEQYF
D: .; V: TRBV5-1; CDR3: CASSLEWGVDEQYF
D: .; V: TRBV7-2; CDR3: CASSLGQGRLNEQFF
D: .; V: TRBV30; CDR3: CAWDLRGYGYTF
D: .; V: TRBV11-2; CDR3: CASSLGRVLNTEAFF
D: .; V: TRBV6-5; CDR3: CASSYSFRAKNQPQHF
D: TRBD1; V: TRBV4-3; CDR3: CASSRDSMNTEAFF
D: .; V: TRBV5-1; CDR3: CASSLVGSHEQFF
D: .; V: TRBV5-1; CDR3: CASSPGGAGGGEQFF
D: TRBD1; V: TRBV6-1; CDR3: CASSEFPGQGNEQYF
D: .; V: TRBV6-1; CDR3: CASSEVTGPFNQPQHF
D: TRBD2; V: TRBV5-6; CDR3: CASSHLQAGGPLNEQFF
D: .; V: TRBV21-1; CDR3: CARGCLGPYEQYF
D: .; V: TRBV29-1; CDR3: CSVEPGESPNIQYF
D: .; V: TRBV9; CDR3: CASSVEGFGGNTIYF
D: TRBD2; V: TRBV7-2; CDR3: CASSLGSLAGGSDWYF
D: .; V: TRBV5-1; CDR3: CASSLVADRYNEQFF
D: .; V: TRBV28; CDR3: CASSSGPTLRNTIYF
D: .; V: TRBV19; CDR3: CAGPSTVIANYGYTF
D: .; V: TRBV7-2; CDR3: CASSLSGNKAEAFF
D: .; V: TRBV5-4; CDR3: CASSLTGPYNEQFF
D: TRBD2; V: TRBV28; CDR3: CASSPGLAGTYEQYF
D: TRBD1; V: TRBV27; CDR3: CASRLGQGVYYF
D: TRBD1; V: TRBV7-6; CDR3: CASSEQGEGTEAFF
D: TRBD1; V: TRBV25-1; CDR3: CASSATGGAGNQPQHF
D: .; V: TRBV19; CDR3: CASSIPGVGYGYTF
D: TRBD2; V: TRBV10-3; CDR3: CAISTRGGTGYEQYF
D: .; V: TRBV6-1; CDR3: CASRPGHLKETQYF
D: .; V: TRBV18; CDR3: CASSFPEVGGNEQFF
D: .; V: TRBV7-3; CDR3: CASSLVLDNEQFF
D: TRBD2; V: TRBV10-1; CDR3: CASSPTSGGANTQYF
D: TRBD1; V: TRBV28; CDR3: CASRVHTGGVSNQPQHF
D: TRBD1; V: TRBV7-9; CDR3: CASSFQGQGAETQYF
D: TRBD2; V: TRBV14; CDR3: CASSQEWRGAADTQYF
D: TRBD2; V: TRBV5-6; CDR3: CASSLGGLAAYNEQFF
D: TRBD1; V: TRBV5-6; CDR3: CASSTGTGKSYEQYF
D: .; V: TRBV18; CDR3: CASSDKQGNTEAFF
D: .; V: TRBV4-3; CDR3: CASSQVYEGGPQYF
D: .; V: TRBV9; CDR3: CASSVKNRNSYEQYF
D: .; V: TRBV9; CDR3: CASSAGTMQFF
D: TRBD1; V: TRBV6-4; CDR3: CASSVDGQGYSGLYTF
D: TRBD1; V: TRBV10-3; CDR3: CAITSRDSTGGYTF
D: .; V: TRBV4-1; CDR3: CASSQSQGSTYEQYF
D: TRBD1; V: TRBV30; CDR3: CAWRGYLRTGEAKLFF
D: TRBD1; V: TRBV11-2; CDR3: CASSHRGTGNTIYF
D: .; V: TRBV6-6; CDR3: CASKRGEGSNQPQHF
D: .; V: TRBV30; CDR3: CAWVSLGGNTIYF
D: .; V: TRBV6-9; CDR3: CASSYHYEQYF
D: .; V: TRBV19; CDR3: CASAASRGYTF
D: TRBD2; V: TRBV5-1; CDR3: CASSPDLAGSGEQYF
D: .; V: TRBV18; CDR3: CASSPKLRGNTGELFF
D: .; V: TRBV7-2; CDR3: CASSLGWGDTQYF
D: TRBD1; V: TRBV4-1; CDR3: CASSQSGTGEADTQYF